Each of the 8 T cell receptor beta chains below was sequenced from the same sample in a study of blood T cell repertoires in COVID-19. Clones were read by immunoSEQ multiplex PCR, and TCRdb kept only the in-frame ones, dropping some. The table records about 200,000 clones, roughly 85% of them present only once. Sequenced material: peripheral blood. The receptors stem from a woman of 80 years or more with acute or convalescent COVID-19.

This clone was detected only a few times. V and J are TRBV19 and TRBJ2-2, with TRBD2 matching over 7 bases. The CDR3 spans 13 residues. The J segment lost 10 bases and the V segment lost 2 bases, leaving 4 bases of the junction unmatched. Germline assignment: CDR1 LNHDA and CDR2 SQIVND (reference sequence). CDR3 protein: CASSITGGVELFF. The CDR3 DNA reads TGTGCCAGTAGTATAACGGGGGGAGTGGAGCTGTTTTTT.

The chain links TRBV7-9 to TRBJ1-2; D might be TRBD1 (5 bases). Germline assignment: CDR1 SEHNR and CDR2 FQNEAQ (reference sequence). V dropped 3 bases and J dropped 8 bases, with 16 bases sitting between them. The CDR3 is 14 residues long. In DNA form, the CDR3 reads TGTGCCAGCAGCTTGGCCTCAGGGATACAAGGCTACACCTTC. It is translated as CASSLASGIQGYTF.

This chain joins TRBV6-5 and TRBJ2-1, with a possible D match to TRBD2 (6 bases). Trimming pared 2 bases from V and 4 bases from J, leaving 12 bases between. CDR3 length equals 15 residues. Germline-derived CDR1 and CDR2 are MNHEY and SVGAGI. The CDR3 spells CASSYRDSLYNEQFF. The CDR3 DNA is TGTGCCAGCAGTTACCGGGACTCCTTATACAATGAGCAGTTCTTC.

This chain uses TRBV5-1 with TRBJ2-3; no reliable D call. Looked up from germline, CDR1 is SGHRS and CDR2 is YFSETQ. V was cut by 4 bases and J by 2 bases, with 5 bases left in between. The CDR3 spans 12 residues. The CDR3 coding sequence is TGCGCCAGCAGCCCCCACACAGATACGCAGTATTTT. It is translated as CASSPHTDTQYF.

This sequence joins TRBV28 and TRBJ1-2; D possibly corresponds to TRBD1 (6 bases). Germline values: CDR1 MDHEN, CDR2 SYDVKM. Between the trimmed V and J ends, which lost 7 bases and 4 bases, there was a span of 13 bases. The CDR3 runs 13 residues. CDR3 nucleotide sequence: TGTGCCAGCATAGACAGGCTGAGCTATGGCTACACCTTC. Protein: CASIDRLSYGYTF.

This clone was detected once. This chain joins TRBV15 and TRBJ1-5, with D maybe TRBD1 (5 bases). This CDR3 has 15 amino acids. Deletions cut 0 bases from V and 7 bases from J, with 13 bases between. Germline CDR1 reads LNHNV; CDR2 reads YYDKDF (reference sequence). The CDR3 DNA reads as TGTGCCACCAGCAGAGAAATAGGGGTGGGGCAGCCCCAGCATTTT. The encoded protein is CATSREIGVGQPQHF.

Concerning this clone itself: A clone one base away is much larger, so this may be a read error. The CDR3 reads CASSPGTDYGYTF. DNA for the CDR3: TGTGCCAGCAGCCCGGGGACAGACTATGGCTACACCTTC. The J gene is TRBJ1-2, the V gene TRBV3-1 (or the pseudogene TRBV3-2), with 7 bases fitting TRBD1. From germline, CDR1 is LGHDT and CDR2 YNNKEL (reference sequence). Losses at the gene ends were 4 bases for V and 3 bases for J; bases not matched to a gene: 2. The CDR3 consists of 13 residues.

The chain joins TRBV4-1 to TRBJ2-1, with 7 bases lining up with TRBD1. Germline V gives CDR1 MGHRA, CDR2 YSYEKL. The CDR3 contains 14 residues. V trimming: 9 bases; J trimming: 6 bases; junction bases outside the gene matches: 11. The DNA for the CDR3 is TGCGCCAGTAGGGGACAGATGTGGACCAATGAGCAGTTCTTC. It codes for CASRGQMWTNEQFF.